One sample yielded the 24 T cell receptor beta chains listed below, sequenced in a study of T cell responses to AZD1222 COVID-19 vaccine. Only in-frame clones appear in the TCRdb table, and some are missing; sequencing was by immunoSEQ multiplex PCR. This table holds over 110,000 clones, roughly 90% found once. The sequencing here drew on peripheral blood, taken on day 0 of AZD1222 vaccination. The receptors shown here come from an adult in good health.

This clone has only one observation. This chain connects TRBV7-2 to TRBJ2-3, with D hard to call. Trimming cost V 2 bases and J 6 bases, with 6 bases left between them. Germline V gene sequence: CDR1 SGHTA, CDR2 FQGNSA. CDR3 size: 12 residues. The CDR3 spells CASSLTPDTQYF. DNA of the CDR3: TGTGCCAGCAGCTTAACTCCCGATACGCAGTATTTT.

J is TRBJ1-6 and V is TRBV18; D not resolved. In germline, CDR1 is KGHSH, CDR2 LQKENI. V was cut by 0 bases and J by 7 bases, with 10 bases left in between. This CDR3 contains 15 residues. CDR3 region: CASSPPNGQNSPLHF. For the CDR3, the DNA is TGTGCCAGCTCACCACCGAACGGCCAGAATTCACCCCTCCACTTT.

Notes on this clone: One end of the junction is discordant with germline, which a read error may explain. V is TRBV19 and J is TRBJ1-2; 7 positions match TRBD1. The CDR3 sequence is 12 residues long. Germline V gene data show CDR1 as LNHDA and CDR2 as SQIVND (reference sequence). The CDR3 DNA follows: TGTGCCAGTAGCGAAACAGGAGGGGGCTCCACCTTC. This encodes CASSETGGGSTF.

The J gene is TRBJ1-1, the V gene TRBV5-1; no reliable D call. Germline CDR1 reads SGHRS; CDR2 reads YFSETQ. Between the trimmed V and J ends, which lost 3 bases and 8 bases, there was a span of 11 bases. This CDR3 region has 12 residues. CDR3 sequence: CASSWEGGEAFF. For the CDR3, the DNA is TGCGCCAGCAGCTGGGAGGGAGGGGAAGCTTTCTTT.

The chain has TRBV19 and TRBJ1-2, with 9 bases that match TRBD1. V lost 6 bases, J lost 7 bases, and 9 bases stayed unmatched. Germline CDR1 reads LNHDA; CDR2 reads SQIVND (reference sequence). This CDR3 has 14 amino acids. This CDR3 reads CASRIGTGSLGYTF. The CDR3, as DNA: TGTGCCAGTAGGATCGGGACAGGGAGCCTTGGCTACACCTTC.

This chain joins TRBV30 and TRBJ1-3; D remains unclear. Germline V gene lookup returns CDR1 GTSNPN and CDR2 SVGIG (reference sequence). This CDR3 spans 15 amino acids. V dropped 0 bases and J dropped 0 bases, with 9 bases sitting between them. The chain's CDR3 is CAWSVRRHSGNTIYF. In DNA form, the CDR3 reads TGTGCCTGGAGTGTAAGGCGTCACTCTGGAAACACCATATATTTT.

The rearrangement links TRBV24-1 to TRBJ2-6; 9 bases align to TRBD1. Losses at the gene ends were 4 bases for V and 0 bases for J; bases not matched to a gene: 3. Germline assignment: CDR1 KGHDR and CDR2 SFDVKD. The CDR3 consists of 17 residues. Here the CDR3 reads CATSEGTGNSGANVLTF. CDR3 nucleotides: TGTGCCACCAGTGAGGGGACAGGGAACTCTGGGGCCAACGTCCTGACTTTC.

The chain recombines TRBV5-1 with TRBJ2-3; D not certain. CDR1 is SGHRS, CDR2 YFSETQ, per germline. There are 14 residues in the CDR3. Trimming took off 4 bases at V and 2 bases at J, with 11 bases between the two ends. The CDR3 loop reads CASSQQSYTDTQYF. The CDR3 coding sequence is TGCGCCAGCAGCCAACAGAGTTACACAGATACGCAGTATTTT.

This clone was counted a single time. The CDR3 sequence: CAWSLGGDTEAFF. CDR3 bases: TGTGCCTGGAGCTTGGGGGGAGACACTGAAGCTTTCTTT. The V call is TRBV30, the J call TRBJ1-1; TRBD1 is a possible D gene (5 bases). Per germline, CDR1 GTSNPN and CDR2 SVGIG (reference sequence). V was pared by 3 bases and J by 3 bases, with 11 bases between. This CDR3 contains 13 residues. The whole variable domain, filled in from reference TRBV30 and TRBJ1-1, reads SQTIHQWPATLVQPVGSPLSLECTVEGTSNPNLYWYRQAAGRGLQLLFYSVGIGQISSEVPQNLSASRPQDRQFILSSKKLLLSDSGFYLCAWSLGGDTEAFFGQGTRLTVV.

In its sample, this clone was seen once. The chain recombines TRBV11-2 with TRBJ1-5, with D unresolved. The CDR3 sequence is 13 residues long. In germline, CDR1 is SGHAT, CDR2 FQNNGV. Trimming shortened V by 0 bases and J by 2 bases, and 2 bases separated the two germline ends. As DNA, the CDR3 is TGTGCCAGCAGCTTAGACGGCAATCAGCCCCAGCATTTT. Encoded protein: CASSLDGNQPQHF.

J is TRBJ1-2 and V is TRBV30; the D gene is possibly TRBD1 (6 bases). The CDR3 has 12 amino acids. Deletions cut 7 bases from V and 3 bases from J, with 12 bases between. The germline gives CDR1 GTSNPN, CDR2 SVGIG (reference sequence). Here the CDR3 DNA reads TGTGCCTTACAGGGTTTGGACTATGGCTACACCTTC. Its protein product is CALQGLDYGYTF.

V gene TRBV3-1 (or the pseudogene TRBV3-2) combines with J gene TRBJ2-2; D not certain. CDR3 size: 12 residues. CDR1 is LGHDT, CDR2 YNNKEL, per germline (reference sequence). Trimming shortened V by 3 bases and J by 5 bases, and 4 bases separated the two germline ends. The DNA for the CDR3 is TGTGCCAGCAGCCATTTAACCGGGGAGCTGTTTTTT. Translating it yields CASSHLTGELFF.

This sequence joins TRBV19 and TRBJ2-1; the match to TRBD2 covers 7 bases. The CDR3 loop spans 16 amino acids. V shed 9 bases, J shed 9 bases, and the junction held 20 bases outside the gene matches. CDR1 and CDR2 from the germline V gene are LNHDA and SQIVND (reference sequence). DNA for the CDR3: TGTGCCAGCACGTTTTCGTGGGGGGAGGGCCCGGGTGAGCAGTTCTTC. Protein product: CASTFSWGEGPGEQFF.

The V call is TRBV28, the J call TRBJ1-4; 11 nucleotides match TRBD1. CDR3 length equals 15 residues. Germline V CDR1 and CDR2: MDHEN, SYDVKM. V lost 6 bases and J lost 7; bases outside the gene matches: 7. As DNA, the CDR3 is TGTGCCAGCAGATTCCCCGGGACAGGGGGTGAAAAACTGTTTTTT. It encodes CASRFPGTGGEKLFF. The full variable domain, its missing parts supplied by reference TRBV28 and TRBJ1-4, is DVKVTQSSRYLVKRTGEKVFLECVQDMDHENMFWYRQDPGLGLRLIYFSYDVKMKEKGDIPEGYSVSREKKERFSLILESASTNQTSMYLCASRFPGTGGEKLFFGSGTQLSVL.

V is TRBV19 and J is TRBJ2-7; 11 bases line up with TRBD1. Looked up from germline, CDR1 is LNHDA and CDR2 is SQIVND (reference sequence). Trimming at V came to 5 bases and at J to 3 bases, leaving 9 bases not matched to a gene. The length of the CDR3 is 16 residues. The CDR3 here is CASSGQPGQGDYEQYF. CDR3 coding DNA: TGTGCCAGTAGTGGACAACCGGGACAGGGGGACTACGAGCAGTACTTC. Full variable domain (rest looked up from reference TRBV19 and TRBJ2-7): DGGITQSPKYLFRKEGQNVTLSCEQNLNHDAMYWYRQDPGQGLRLIYYSQIVNDFQKGDIAEGYSVSREKKESFPLTVTSAQKNPTAFYLCASSGQPGQGDYEQYFGPGTRLTVT.

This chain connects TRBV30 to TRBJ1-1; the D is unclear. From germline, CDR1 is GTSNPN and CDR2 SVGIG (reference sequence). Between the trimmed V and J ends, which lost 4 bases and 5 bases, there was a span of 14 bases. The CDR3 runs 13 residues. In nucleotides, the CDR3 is TGTGCCTGGACCCAGACGGCCGGGACTGAAGCTTTCTTT. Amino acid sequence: CAWTQTAGTEAFF.

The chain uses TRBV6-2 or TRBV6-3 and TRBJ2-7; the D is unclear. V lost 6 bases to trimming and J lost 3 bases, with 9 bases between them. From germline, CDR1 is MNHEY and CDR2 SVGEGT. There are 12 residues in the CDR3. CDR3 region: CASSSTVYEQYF. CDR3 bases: TGTGCCAGCAGCTCGACTGTCTACGAGCAGTACTTC.

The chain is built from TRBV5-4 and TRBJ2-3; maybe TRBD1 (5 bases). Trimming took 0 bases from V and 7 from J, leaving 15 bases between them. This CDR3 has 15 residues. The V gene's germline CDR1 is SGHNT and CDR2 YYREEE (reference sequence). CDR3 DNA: TGTGCCAGCAGCTTGGATATACGATGGACACATACGCAGTATTTT. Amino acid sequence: CASSLDIRWTHTQYF.

CDR3 nucleotides: TGTGCCAGCAGGGACCAGTTGAGGGAGCACGGTCAGCCCCAGCATTTT. This gives the protein CASRDQLREHGQPQHF. The chain links TRBV2 to TRBJ1-5; no firm D call. V shed 6 bases and J shed 6 bases, with 21 bases lying between them. Germline assignment: CDR1 SNHLY and CDR2 FYNNEI. This CDR3 comprises 16 residues.

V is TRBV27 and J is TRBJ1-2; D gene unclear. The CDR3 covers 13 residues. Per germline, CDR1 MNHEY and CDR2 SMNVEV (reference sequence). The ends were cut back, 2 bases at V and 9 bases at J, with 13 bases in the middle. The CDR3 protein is CASSLTPGNSYTF. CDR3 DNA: TGTGCCAGCAGTTTAACCCCCGGGAATAGCTACACCTTC.

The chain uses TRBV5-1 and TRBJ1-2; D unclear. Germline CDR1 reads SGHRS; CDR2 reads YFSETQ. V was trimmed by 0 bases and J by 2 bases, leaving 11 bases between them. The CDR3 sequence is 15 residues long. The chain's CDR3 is CASSLVGSENYGYTF. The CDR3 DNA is TGCGCCAGCAGCTTGGTCGGCAGTGAGAACTATGGCTACACCTTC.

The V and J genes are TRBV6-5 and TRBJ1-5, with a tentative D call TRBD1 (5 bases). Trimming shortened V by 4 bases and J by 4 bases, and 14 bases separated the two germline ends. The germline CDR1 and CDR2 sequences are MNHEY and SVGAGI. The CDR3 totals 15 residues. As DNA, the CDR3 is TGTGCCAGCAGTTCCCCGGGAGGGGTAAATCAGCCCCAGCATTTT. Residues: CASSSPGGVNQPQHF.

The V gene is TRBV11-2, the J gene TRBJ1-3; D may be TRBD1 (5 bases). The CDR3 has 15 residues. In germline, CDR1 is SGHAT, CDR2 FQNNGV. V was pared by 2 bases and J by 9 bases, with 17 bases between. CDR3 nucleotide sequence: TGTGCCAGCAGCTTAAATAGGGGACCGACAAGCACCATATATTTT. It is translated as CASSLNRGPTSTIYF. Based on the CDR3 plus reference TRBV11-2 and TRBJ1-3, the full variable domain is EAGVAQSPRYKIIEKRQSVAFWCNPISGHATLYWYQQILGQGPKLLIQFQNNGVVDDSQLPKDRFSAERLKGVDSTLKIQPAKLEDSAVYLCASSLNRGPTSTIYFGEGSWLTVV.

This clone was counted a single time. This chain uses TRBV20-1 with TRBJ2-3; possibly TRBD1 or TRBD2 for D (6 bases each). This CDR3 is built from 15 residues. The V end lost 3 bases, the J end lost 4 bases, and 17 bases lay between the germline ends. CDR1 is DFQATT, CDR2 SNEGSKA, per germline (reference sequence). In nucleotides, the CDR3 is TGCAGTGCTAGTCCGGACTCAAGGGGGGCAGATACGCAGTATTTT. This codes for CSASPDSRGADTQYF.